This is a list of T cell receptor beta chains from one sample in a study of shared clonotypes between healthy human individuals. Clones were read by immunoSEQ multiplex PCR, and TCRdb kept only the in-frame ones, dropping some. The table records a few million clones, over 85% of them present only once. The specimen sequenced was naive CD4+ T cells from PBMCs. Receptors originate from a man aged 18 to 35 in good health. Some clones in this sample may be carry-over from other donors' samples. Both conserved end residues are part of each CDR3. Fields, in order: D gene, clone size, J gene, V gene, CDR3 protein, CDR3 DNA. D genes are given only for firm matches. Only some rows state a clone size, as once, few, many or a class for expanded clones.

>TRBD2|NA|TRBJ2-7|TRBV5-1
CASNPLAGGIYEQYF
TGCGCCAGCAATCCCCTAGCGGGAGGGATCTACGAGCAGTACTTC
>TRBD2|once|TRBJ2-1|TRBV2
CASSDGASGTYNEQFF
TGTGCCAGCAGCGATGGGGCTAGCGGGACCTACAATGAGCAGTTCTTC
>TRBD1|NA|TRBJ1-5|TRBV15
CATSRGTNQGAGYQPQHF
TGTGCCACCAGCAGAGGAACAAATCAGGGGGCTGGTTATCAGCCCCAGCATTTT
>TRBD1|NA|TRBJ2-7|TRBV7-9
CASSSYRGSYEQYF
TGTGCCAGCAGCTCCTACAGGGGATCCTACGAGCAGTACTTC
>TRBD1|once|TRBJ1-1|TRBV27
CASSSGTAPFRTEAFF
TGTGCCAGCAGTTCCGGGACAGCCCCCTTTCGGACTGAAGCTTTCTTT
>NA|NA|TRBJ1-5|TRBV30
CAWSVDLYSNQPQHF
TGTGCCTGGAGTGTAGACCTATATAGCAATCAGCCCCAGCATTTT
>TRBD1|NA|TRBJ2-7|TRBV6-5
CASSSPGTGGVGYF
TGTGCCAGCAGTTCACCCGGGACAGGGGGCGTTGGGTACTTC
>TRBD2|NA|TRBJ2-1|TRBV5-3
CARSFERGGRAFPYNEQFF
TGTGCCAGAAGCTTCGAAAGGGGCGGGAGGGCCTTCCCCTACAATGAGCAGTTCTTC
>NA|NA|TRBJ2-1|TRBV14
CASSPGTPKQFF
TGTGCCAGCAGCCCGGGGACCCCAAAGCAGTTCTTC
>NA|NA|TRBJ2-7|TRBV7-9
CASSSGTPFTYEQYF
TGTGCCAGCAGCTCCGGGACACCTTTCACCTACGAGCAGTACTTC
>TRBD1|NA|TRBJ2-7|TRBV6-6
CASSPSGEGQGYEQYF
TGTGCCAGCAGTCCCTCGGGGGAGGGACAGGGGTACGAGCAGTACTTC
>TRBD1|few|TRBJ2-5|TRBV25-1
CASSAQGQGRFQTQYF
TGTGCCAGCAGTGCTCAAGGACAGGGGAGGTTTCAGACCCAGTACTTC
>NA|NA|TRBJ2-6|TRBV2
CASSEKGPSGANVLTF
TGTGCCAGCAGTGAAAAAGGTCCCTCTGGGGCCAACGTCCTGACTTTC
>NA|NA|TRBJ2-5|TRBV27
CASFPYPGETQYF
TGTGCCAGTTTCCCCTACCCGGGGGAGACCCAGTACTTC
>NA|NA|TRBJ2-5|TRBV19
CASSRLGTGETQYF
TGTGCCAGTAGTAGGCTCGGGACCGGAGAGACCCAGTACTTC
>TRBD1|few|TRBJ1-4|TRBV29-1
CSVVTGGEGKLFF
TGCAGCGTAGTCACAGGGGGCGAAGGAAAACTGTTTTTT
>NA|NA|TRBJ2-7|TRBV28
CASSPGASVPYEQYF
TGTGCCAGCAGCCCGGGAGCTAGCGTTCCCTACGAGCAGTACTTC
>NA|NA|TRBJ1-4|TRBV30
CAWSTTPGGDINEKLFF
TGTGCCTGGAGTACCACCCCCGGCGGAGACATTAATGAAAAACTGTTTTTT
>NA|NA|TRBJ1-2|TRBV18
CASSPMADVGAYGYTF
TGTGCCAGCTCACCAATGGCCGACGTCGGGGCCTATGGCTACACCTTC
>NA|NA|TRBJ1-2|TRBV27
CASYPAGMRNYGYTF
TGTGCCAGCTACCCTGCGGGGATGCGCAACTATGGCTACACCTTC
>TRBD2|NA|TRBJ2-2|TRBV27
CASSSSGGPTGELFF
TGTGCCAGCAGTTCATCGGGAGGCCCCACCGGGGAGCTGTTTTTT
>NA|NA|TRBJ1-3|TRBV19
CASSSTISGNTIYF
TGTGCCAGTAGCAGCACAATCTCTGGAAACACCATATATTTT
>TRBD2|NA|TRBJ2-3|TRBV27
CASSRLGGSRLAEFTDTQYF
TGTGCCAGCAGTCGTCTCGGGGGATCCAGACTAGCGGAATTCACAGATACGCAGTATTTT
>NA|NA|TRBJ2-2|TRBV27
CASSLSRPTNTGELFF
TGTGCCAGCAGTTTAAGCCGGCCTACGAACACCGGGGAGCTGTTTTTT
>TRBD1|NA|TRBJ2-1|TRBV7-9
CASSLKLGQGYNEQFF
TGTGCCAGCAGCTTAAAACTTGGACAGGGGTACAATGAGCAGTTCTTC
>TRBD1|NA|TRBJ2-7|TRBV18
CASSLGQGSAYEQYF
TGTGCCAGCTCACTAGGACAGGGCAGCGCCTACGAGCAGTACTTC
>NA|NA|TRBJ1-2|TRBV28
CASSPRGAGYGYTF
TGTGCCAGCAGCCCTCGGGGGGCGGGCTATGGCTACACCTTC
>TRBD2|NA|TRBJ2-7|TRBV6-5
CASSYPGLAYEQYF
TGTGCCAGCAGTTATCCAGGACTAGCCTACGAGCAGTACTTC
>NA|NA|TRBJ2-7|TRBV19
CASSIQGRLSYEQYF
TGTGCCAGTAGTATTCAGGGACGTCTCTCCTACGAGCAGTACTTC
>NA|NA|TRBJ2-5|TRBV5-1
CASSDQQETQYF
TGCGCCAGCAGCGATCAACAAGAGACCCAGTACTTC
>NA|NA|TRBJ2-2|TRBV5-1
CASSLVVRNTGELFF
TGCGCCAGCAGCTTGGTGGTTCGGAACACCGGGGAGCTGTTTTTT
>NA|NA|TRBJ1-2|TRBV28
CASSLGSTNYGYTF
TGTGCCAGCAGTTTAGGGTCGACTAACTATGGCTACACCTTC
>TRBD1|once|TRBJ1-4|TRBV18
CASSPSGQGEEKLFF
TGTGCCAGCTCACCTTCGGGACAGGGTGAAGAAAAACTGTTTTTT
>NA|NA|TRBJ1-2|TRBV5-4
CASSGVNYGYTF
TGTGCCAGCAGTGGGGTTAACTATGGCTACACCTTC
>NA|NA|TRBJ1-1|TRBV6-6
CASSYFIFGGTEAFF
TGTGCCAGCAGTTACTTCATTTTCGGGGGCACTGAAGCTTTCTTT
>TRBD2|NA|TRBJ2-7|TRBV28
CASSPRGLAGAEQYF
TGTGCCAGTTCCCCCCGAGGACTAGCGGGAGCCGAGCAGTACTTC
>TRBD2|NA|TRBJ2-2|TRBV5-1
CASSLGLAGQKRGPGELFF
TGCGCCAGCAGCTTGGGACTAGCGGGACAGAAGAGAGGGCCCGGGGAGCTGTTTTTT
>NA|NA|TRBJ1-1|TRBV28
CASNQGIGGTEAFF
TGTGCCAGCAATCAGGGGATAGGGGGCACTGAAGCTTTCTTT
>NA|few|TRBJ1-2|TRBV9
CASRGGAHGYTF
TGTGCCAGCAGGGGCGGGGCCCATGGCTACACCTTC
>NA|NA|TRBJ1-1|TRBV7-9
CASSLVAAGVNTEAFF
TGTGCCAGCAGCTTAGTTGCGGCAGGGGTGAACACTGAAGCTTTCTTT
>TRBD1|NA|TRBJ1-3|TRBV30
CAWSRGQGLNTIYF
TGTGCCTGGAGCCGGGGACAGGGGTTGAACACCATATATTTT
>NA|once|TRBJ1-4|TRBV28
CASSLGPQGLEKLFF
TGTGCCAGCAGTTTGGGACCGCAAGGGTTAGAAAAACTGTTTTTT
>TRBD2|NA|TRBJ2-1|TRBV29-1
CSVEAGLAGGLYNEQFF
TGCAGCGTTGAAGCGGGACTAGCGGGAGGGTTGTACAATGAGCAGTTCTTC
>NA|few|TRBJ1-5|TRBV5-5
CASSLTGGAGNQPQHF
TGTGCCAGCAGCTTGACGGGGGGCGCGGGCAATCAGCCCCAGCATTTT
>TRBD1|NA|TRBJ1-3|TRBV28
CASSLPGQGKGNTIYF
TGTGCCAGCAGTTTACCCGGACAGGGGAAGGGAAACACCATATATTTT
>NA|NA|TRBJ1-1|TRBV5-1
CASSLVLQGPTEAFF
TGCGCCAGCAGCTTGGTGCTCCAGGGGCCCACTGAAGCTTTCTTT
>NA|NA|TRBJ2-1|TRBV5-1
CASKPSSYNEQFF
TGCGCCAGCAAGCCGAGCTCCTACAATGAGCAGTTCTTC